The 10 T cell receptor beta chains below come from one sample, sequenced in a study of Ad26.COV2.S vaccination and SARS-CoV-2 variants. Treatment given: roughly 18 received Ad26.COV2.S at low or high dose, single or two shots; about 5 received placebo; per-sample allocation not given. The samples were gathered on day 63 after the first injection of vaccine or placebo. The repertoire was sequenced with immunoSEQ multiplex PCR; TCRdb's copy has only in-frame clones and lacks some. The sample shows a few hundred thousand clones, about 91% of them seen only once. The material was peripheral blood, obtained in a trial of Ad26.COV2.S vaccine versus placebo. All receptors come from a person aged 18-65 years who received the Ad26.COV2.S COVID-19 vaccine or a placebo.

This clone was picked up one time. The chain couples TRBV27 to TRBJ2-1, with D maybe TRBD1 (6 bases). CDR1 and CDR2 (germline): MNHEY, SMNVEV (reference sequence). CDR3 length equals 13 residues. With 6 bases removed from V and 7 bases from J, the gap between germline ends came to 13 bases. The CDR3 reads CASRGAGANEQFF. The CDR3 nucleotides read TGTGCCAGCAGGGGGGCTGGGGCAAATGAGCAGTTCTTC.

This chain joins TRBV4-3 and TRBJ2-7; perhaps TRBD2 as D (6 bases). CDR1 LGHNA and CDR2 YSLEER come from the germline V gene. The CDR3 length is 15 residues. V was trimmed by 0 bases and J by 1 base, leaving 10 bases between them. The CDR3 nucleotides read TGCGCCAGCAGCCAAGAAAAGGGGAGGTCCTACGAGCAGTACTTC. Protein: CASSQEKGRSYEQYF.

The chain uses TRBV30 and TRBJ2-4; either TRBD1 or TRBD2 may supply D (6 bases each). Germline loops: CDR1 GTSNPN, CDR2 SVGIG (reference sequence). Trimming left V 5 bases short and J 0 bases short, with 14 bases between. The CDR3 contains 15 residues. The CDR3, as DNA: TGTGCCTGGGGGGGGCAGGGAGAAGCCAAAAACATTCAGTACTTC. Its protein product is CAWGGQGEAKNIQYF.

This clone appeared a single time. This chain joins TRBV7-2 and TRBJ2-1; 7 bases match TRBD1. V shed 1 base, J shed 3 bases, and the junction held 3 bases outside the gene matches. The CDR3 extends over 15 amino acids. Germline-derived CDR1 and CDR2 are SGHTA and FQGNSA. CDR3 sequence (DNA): TGTGCCAGCAGCTTAGTAGGGACAGACTACAATGAGCAGTTCTTC. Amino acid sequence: CASSLVGTDYNEQFF.

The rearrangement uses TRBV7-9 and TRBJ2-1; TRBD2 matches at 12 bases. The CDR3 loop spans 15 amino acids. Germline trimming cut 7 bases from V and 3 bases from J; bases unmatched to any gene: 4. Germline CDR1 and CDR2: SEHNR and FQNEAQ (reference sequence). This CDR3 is CASTLLAGGYNEQFF. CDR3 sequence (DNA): TGTGCCAGCACCCTACTAGCGGGAGGCTACAATGAGCAGTTCTTC.

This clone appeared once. The CDR3: CASSLRGSGANVLTF. DNA of the CDR3: TGTGCCAGCAGCTTGAGGGGTTCTGGGGCCAACGTCCTGACTTTC. The chain carries TRBV5-6 and TRBJ2-6; D may be TRBD1 (5 bases). This CDR3 spans 15 amino acids. From germline, CDR1 is SGHDT and CDR2 YYEEEE. Trimming took 1 base from V and 1 from J, leaving 6 bases between them.

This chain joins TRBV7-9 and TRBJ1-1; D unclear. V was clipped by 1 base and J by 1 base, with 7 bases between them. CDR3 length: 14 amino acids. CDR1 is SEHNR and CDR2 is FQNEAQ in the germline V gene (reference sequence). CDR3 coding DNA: TGTGCCAGCAGCTTAGGAACCCAGAACACTGAAGCTTTCTTT. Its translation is CASSLGTQNTEAFF. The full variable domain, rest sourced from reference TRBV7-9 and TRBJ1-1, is DTGVSQNPRHKITKRGQNVTFRCDPISEHNRLYWYRQTLGQGPEFLTYFQNEAQLEKSRLLSDRFSAERPKGSFSTLEIQRTEQGDSAMYLCASSLGTQNTEAFFGQGTRLTVV.

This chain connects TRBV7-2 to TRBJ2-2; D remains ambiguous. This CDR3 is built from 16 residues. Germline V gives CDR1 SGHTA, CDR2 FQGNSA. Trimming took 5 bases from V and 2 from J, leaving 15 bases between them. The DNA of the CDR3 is TGTGCCAGCAGCCCGACCTGGACCCACAACACCGGGGAGCTGTTTTTT. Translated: CASSPTWTHNTGELFF.

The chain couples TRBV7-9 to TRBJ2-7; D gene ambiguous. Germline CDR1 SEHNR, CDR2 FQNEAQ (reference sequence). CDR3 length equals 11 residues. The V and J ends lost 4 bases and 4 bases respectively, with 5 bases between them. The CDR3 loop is CASSSDYEQYF. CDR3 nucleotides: TGTGCCAGCAGCTCGGATTACGAGCAGTACTTC.

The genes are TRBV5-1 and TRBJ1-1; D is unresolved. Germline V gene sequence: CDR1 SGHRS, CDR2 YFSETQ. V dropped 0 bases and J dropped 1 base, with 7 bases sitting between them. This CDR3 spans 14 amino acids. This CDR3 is CASSLVGQNTEAFF. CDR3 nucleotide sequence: TGCGCCAGCAGCTTGGTTGGCCAGAACACTGAAGCTTTCTTT. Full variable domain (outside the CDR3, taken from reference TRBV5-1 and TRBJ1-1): KAGVTQTPRYLIKTRGQQVTLSCSPISGHRSVSWYQQTPGQGLQFLFEYFSETQRNKGNFPGRFSGRQFSNSRSEMNVSTLELGDSALYLCASSLVGQNTEAFFGQGTRLTVV.